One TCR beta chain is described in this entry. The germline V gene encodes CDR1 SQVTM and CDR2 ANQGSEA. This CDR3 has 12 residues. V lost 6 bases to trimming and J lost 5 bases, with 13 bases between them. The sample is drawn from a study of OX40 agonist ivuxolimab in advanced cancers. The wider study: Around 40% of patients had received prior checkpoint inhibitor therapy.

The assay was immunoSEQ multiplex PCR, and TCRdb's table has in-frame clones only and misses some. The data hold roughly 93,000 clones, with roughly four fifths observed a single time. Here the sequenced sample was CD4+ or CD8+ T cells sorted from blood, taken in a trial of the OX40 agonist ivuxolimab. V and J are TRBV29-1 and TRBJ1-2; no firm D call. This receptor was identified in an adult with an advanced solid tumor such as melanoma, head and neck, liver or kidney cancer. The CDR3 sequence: CSVPSLGYGYTF. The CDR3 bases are TGCAGCGTGCCTTCTTTAGGATATGGCTACACCTTC. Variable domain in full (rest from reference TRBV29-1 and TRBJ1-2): SAVISQKPSRDICQRGTSLTIQCQVDSQVTMMFWYRQQPGQSLTLIATANQGSEATYESGFVIDKFPISRPNLTFSTLTVSNMSPEDSSIYLCSVPSLGYGYTFGSGTRLTVV.